This T cell receptor beta chain was sequenced during a study of blood T cells in healthy people across ages. Study-wide context: Every two T cells gave about one barcoded beta molecule via template switching. Findings and caveats of the study: Diversity figures derived from one million T cells were judged to underestimate the true value. Across samples, TCR beta diversity tracked strongly with naive T cell percentage.

In regard to this clonotype: Its target is not known.

Together with a sample-barcoded 5' primer, a J-beta primer mix was included in a second PCR lasting roughly 6 to 12 cycles. A template-switch adaptor containing 12 random nucleotides labeled each cDNA molecule. TCRdb recomputed calls from the 5' RACE reads with MiXCR, one row per CDR3 protein. The table has 800,000 or so distinct CDR3 sequences, about 62% seen once. V was clipped by 0 bases and J by 8 bases, with 10 bases between them. Germline V lookup: CDR1 LGHDT, CDR2 YNNKEL (reference sequence). The length of the CDR3 is 13 residues. The receptor was isolated from a man aged 25 to 40 in good health. Sequencing was done on a sample of blood. The V and J genes are TRBV3-1 and TRBJ1-2; D ambiguous. CDR3 region: CASSQDFVGGYTF. In DNA form, the CDR3 reads TGTGCCAGCAGCCAAGATTTCGTCGGGGGCTACACCTTC.